The source of this T cell receptor beta chain is a study of T-cell memory formation after mild COVID-19 (dated by TCRdb to the early 2020s). At the level of the whole study: TCR sequence clusters from the two donors were largely donor specific. The cohort was made up of two young adult volunteers, one female and one male, who were previously healthy. T-cell clones expanding and contracting after mild COVID-19 in two donors were tracked by longitudinal TCRalpha and TCRbeta repertoire sequencing.

The full study reports these points: Clones contracting from day 15 to 85 had balanced CD4/CD8 phenotypes, while a second wave expanding from day 15 to 37 was biased towards CD4+. The second-wave clones that peaked on day 37 were not confirmed to be SARS-CoV-2 specific. Contracting CD4+ clones were located mainly in the CM and EM memory subsets, whereas CD8+ clones were found to be enriched in EMRA. Some responding clones were detected in pre-infection memory, which suggested that pre-existing cross-reactive memory T cells had joined the SARS-CoV-2 response. The study included only a couple of mild cases, and larger cohorts that include severe cases with pre-infection samples were judged to be necessary.

The listed sequencing device is Illumina NovaSeq 6000. cDNA libraries for TCRalpha and TCRbeta were prepared by 5'RACE using constant-segment primers, with sample barcodes and unique molecular identifiers added. RNA was extracted from every sample with Trizol reagent. Amplification of the libraries took two PCR steps, and the second step added a second sample barcode plus Illumina TruSeq adapters. Libraries were sequenced on an Illumina NovaSeq with 2 x 150 bp paired-end reads. In the authors' own workflow: Demultiplexing of reads and collapsing into UMI-guided consensus sequences were performed with migec v1.2.7. Using mixcr v2.1.11, UMI consensuses were aligned to TRA and TRB V and J templates and then assembled into clonotypes. Expanded or contracted clonotypes were those called significant by both edgeR and NoisET, with noise models trained on biological replicates. For edgeR calls, a false discovery rate-adjusted p below 0.01 and a log2 fold-change threshold of 1 were applied. As an exploratory analysis of dynamics, PCA with hierarchical clustering was applied to max-normalized trajectories of the 1000 most abundant clonotypes. Separately sequenced CD4+ and CD8+ repertoires were used to assign the CD4 or CD8 phenotype of responding clones. The raw public data were reprocessed by TCRdb itself: fastp quality trimming at Q25, MiXCR clonotype calling, in-frame beta chains only. Identical CDR3 proteins give one entry, which carries the most common genes and DNA. In this record, the V and J calls reflect TCRdb's handling and not the investigators' own analysis. Across this sample there are 110,000 to 150,000 distinct CDR3 sequences, with roughly a quarter seen only once. The ten most abundant clones make up around 22% of the sample.

In this sample, this clonotype turned up a few times. Which antigen it targets is not known. No base qualities exist here, and no much larger clone lies one base off it. The junction carries 3 bases between V and J, which are trimmed by 4 bases and 0 bases respectively. CDR1 and CDR2, per the germline V gene, are SQVTM and ANQGSEA. From its cysteine to its phenylalanine, the CDR3 spans 12 amino acids. Just the 36-base CDR3 DNA is kept, in frame starting at base 1. Ficoll-Paque density gradient centrifugation was used to isolate PBMCs. This chain is built from TRBV29-1 and TRBJ1-4, with the D gene not clear enough to name. Sequenced: PBMCs or a T cell subset sorted from them (not recorded which). This sequence was found in an adult woman who had mild COVID-19 (a few samples of this study predate the infection). The sample titles of this study are shuffled in the database, so cell type and time point are left out; the donor was told from shared clones. The sequence in DNA is TGCAGCGTTGCGTCAACTAATGAAAAACTGTTTTTT. This gives the protein CSVASTNEKLFF.